The entry below gives a single T cell receptor beta chain sequence along with its context. Its antigen remains unidentified. Base quality data are lacking; no much larger clone is found one base away. The immunoSEQ Assay, a bias-controlled multiplex PCR, was used to amplify TCRbeta CDR3 regions from genomic DNA. In the original analysis: Within the assay, amplification of reference gene primers was used to estimate how many nucleated cells each sample contained. To quantify the absolute abundance of each unique TCRbeta CDR3 rearrangement, sequence reads were collapsed and filtered. For each sample, productive Simpson clonality was calculated by taking the square root of Simpson's diversity index across productive rearrangements. TCRdb provides this immuneACCESS table in a form limited to in-frame rearrangements. Some clones are lacking; in checked studies, under half of them reflect an unresolved V gene, and why the rest are absent is not known. That table furnishes V, J and clone size, whereas the DNA furnished D and trimming. Within this sample are over 150,000 clones, with about 88% of them counted one time only. 15% to 20% of the sample is taken by the ten largest.

The data derive from a study of blood T cell repertoires in COVID-19 (TCRdb year 2020). As for the study more broadly: Collaborator samples came from the United States, Italy and Spain and covered acute and convalescent phases of COVID-19. Nearly every sample came with metadata listing a de-identified subject ID, COVID-19 status, age in years and sex. A freely available public database, intended as a resource for researchers studying the immune response to SARS-CoV-2, is where the repertoires were released. Where HLA class I and class II types were available, the types were taken from metadata supplied by the sample provider, not from assay-based typing. Subjects who had been exposed to COVID-19, were actively infected with it, or had recovered from it provided the deeply sampled blood TCRbeta repertoires that made up the dataset. The prospective study material was composed of cDNA or gDNA derived from T cells, B-cell-depleted T cells, or PBMCs. The samples were drawn from the first 160 participants of the ongoing ImmuneRACE study and from under 1,500 subjects provided by 6 global collaborators.

The junction carries 11 bases between V and J, which are trimmed by 7 bases and 4 bases respectively. In the germline V gene, CDR1 corresponds to SGDLS and CDR2 to YYNGEE. The CDR3 holds 12 amino acids from the cysteine to the phenylalanine. The sequence is cut down to CDR3 DNA, 36 bases in frame from base 1. What the authors observed across the whole study: The quantity of clinical and demographic metadata differed by source and by participant and was supplied without curation.

One collaborating source in Seattle enrolled patients while the patients were actively infected and followed the patients over time throughout the course of disease. Collaborating institutions collected whole blood in K2EDTA tubes following their own protocols. For TCRbeta analysis, collaborators shipped samples as frozen whole blood, isolated PBMCs, or DNA extracted from either of those sample types. The chain was built from TRBV9 and TRBJ1-2; TRBD1 might be the D gene, on 6 matching bases. This receptor was taken from a man aged 45-65 years with COVID-19, enrolled during active disease. Sequenced material: peripheral blood. The DNA is as follows: TGTGCCAGCTACAGGGTTGGCTATGGCTACACCTTC. It encodes CASYRVGYGYTF.